Included here is one TCR beta chain sequence, with context. What it binds is not known. One end of the junction varies from germline; a read error may be responsible. This sample's RNA came from whole unsorted tissue. More than 3 cm separated this lung sample from the edge of the tumor. The sample is drawn from a study of tumor and adjacent non-tumor tissue in lung cancer. Overall study: Samples averaged around 4.2 million productive TCRbeta reads each.

Whole-study results and caveats: Tumor TCR diversity, when higher, was linked to shorter survival.

The library came from three nested PCR rounds adapted from ARM-PCR protocols. MiXCR, run by TCRdb on the multiplex PCR reads, gives a single entry per CDR3 protein. Counted here are 65,000 to 85,000 distinct CDR3 sequences, around 82% occurring once; the ten biggest clones make up 40% to 45%. The sequence derives from a man in his 60s with non-small cell lung cancer. The source material was distant non-tumor lung tissue.

In DNA, the CDR3 is TGTGCCAGCAGAGGAACTAGTTTCAGGGAGCTGCTTTTT. Residues: CASRGTSFRELLF. V is TRBV6-6 and J is TRBJ2-2; D is possibly TRBD1 or TRBD2 (5 bases each). Per the germline V gene, CDR1 is MNHNY and CDR2 is SVGAGI (reference sequence). This CDR3 comprises 13 residues.